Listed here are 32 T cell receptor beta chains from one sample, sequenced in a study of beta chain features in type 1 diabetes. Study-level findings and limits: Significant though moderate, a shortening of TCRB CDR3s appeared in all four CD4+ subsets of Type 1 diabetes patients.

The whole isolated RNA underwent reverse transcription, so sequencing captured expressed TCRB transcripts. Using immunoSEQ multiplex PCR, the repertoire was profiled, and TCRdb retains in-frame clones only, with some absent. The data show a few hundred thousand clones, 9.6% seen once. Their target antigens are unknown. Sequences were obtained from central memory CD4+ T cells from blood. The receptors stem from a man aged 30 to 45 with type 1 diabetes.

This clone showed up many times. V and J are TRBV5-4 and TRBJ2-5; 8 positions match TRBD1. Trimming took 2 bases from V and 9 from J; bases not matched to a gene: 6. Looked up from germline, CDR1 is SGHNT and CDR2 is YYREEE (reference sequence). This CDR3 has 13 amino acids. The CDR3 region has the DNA TGTGCCAGCAGCTTCGGACAGGGAGGCCCCCAGTACTTC. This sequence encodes CASSFGQGGPQYF.

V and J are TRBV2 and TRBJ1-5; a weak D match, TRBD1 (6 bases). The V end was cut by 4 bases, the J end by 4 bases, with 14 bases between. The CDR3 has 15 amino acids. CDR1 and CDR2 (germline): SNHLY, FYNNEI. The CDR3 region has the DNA TGTGCCAGCAGTGTCCTTGGACAGCTAAATCAGCCCCAGCATTTT. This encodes CASSVLGQLNQPQHF.

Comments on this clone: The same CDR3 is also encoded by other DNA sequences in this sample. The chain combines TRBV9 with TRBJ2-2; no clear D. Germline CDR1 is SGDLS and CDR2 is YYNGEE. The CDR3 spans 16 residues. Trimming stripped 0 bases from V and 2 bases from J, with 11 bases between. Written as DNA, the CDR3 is TGTGCCAGCAGCGTAGCTAGTAGCTTAAACACCGGGGAGCTGTTTTTT. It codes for CASSVASSLNTGELFF.

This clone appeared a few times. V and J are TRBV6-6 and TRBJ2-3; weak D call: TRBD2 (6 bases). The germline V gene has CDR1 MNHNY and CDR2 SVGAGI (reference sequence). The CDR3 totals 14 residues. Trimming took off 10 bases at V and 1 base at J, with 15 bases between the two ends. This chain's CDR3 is CATQQGGGTDTQYF. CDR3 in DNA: TGTGCCACCCAGCAGGGCGGGGGCACAGATACGCAGTATTTT.

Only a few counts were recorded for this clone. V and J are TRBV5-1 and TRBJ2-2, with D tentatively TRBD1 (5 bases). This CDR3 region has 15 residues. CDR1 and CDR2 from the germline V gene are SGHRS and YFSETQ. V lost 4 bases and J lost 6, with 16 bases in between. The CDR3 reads CASSLGSGKPGELFF. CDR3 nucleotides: TGCGCCAGCAGCCTCGGTTCAGGGAAGCCCGGGGAGCTGTTTTTT.

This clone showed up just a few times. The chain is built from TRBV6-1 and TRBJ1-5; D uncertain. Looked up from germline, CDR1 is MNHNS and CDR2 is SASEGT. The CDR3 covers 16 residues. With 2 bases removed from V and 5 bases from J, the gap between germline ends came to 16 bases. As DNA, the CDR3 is TGTGCCAGCAGTGAATTGGCCTCCGATGGAGATCAGCCCCAGCATTTT. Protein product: CASSELASDGDQPQHF.

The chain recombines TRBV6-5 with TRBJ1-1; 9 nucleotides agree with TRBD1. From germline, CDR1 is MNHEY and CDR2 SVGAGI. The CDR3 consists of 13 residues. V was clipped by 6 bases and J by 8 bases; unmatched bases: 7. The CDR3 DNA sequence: TGTGCCAGCAGCACCCGGGACAGGGCAGAAGCTTTCTTT. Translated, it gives CASSTRDRAEAFF.

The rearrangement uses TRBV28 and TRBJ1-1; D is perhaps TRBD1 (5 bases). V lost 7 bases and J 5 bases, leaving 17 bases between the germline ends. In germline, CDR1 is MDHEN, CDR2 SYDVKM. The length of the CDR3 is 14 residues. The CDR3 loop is CASIMAQGWTEAFF. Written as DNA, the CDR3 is TGTGCCAGCATTATGGCGCAGGGATGGACTGAAGCTTTCTTT.

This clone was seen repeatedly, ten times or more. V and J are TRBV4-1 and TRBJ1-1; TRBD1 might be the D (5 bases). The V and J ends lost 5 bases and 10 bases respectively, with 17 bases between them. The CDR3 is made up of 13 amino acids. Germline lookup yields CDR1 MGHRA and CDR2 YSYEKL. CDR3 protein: CASSFQGVGTAFF. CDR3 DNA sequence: TGCGCCAGCAGCTTCCAGGGAGTGGGTACAGCTTTCTTT.

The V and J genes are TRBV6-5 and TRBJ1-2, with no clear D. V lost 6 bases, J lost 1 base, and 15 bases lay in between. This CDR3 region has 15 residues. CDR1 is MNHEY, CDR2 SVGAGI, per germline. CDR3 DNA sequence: TGTGCCAGCAGCATCAACGGACGGTTTAACTATGGCTACACCTTC. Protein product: CASSINGRFNYGYTF.

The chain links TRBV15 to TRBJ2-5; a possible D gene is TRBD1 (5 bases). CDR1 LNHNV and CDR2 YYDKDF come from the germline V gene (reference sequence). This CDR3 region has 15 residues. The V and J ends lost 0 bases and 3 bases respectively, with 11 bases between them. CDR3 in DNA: TGTGCCACCAGCAGAGATCAGGGCGTCGAAGAGACCCAGTACTTC. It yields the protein CATSRDQGVEETQYF.

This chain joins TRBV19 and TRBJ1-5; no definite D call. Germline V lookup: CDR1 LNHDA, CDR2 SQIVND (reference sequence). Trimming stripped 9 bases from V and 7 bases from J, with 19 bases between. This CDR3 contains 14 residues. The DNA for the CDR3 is TGTGCCAGCGGGGAGGACGGGGTCATCCAGCCCCAGCATTTT. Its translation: CASGEDGVIQPQHF.

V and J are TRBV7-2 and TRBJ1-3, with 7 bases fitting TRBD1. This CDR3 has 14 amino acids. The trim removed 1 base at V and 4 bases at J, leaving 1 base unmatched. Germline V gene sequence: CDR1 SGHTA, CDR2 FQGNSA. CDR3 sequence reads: CASSLEGQGNTIYF. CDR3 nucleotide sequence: TGTGCCAGCAGCTTAGAGGGACAGGGAAACACCATATATTTT.

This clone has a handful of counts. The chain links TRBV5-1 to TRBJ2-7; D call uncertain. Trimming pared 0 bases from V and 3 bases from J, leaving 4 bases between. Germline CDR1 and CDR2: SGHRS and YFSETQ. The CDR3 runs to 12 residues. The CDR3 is CASSLDIYEQYF. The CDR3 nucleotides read TGCGCCAGCAGCTTGGACATCTACGAGCAGTACTTC.

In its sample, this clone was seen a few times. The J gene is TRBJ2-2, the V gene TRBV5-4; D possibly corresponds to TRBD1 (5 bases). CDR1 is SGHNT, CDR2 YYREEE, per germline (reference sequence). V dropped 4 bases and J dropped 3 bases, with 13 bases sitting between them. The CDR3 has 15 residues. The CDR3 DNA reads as TGTGCCAGCAGCCTAGATACCAGGGACACCGGGGAGCTGTTTTTT. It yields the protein CASSLDTRDTGELFF. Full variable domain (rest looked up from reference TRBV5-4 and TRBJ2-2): ETGVTQSPTHLIKTRGQQVTLRCSSQSGHNTVSWYQQALGQGPQFIFQYYREEENGRGNFPPRFSGLQFPNYSSELNVNALELDDSALYLCASSLDTRDTGELFFGEGSRLTVL.

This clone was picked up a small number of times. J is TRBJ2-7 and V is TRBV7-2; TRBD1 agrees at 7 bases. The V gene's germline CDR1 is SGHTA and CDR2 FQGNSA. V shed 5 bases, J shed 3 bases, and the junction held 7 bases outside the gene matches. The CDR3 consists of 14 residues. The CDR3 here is CASSQPRQGYEQYF. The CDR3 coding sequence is TGTGCCAGCAGCCAACCCCGACAGGGCTACGAGCAGTACTTC.

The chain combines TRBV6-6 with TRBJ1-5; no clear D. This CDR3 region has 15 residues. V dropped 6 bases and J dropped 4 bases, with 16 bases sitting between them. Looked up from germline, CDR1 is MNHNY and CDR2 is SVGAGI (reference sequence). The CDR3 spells CASRRKKNGNQPQHF. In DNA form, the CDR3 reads TGTGCCAGCAGAAGAAAGAAAAATGGGAATCAGCCCCAGCATTTT.

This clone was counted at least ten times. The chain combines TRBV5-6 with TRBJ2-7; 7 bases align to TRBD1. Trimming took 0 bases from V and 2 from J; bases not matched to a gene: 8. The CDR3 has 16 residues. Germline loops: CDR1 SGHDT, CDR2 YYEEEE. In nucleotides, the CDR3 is TGTGCCAGCAGCTTGGGACAGGGTAGGGGTACCTACGAGCAGTACTTC. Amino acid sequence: CASSLGQGRGTYEQYF.

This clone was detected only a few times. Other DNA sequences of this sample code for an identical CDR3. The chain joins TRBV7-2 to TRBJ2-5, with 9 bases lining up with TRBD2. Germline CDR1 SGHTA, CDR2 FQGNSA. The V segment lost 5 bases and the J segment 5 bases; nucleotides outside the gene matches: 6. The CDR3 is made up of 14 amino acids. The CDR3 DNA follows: TGTGCCAGCAGCCTCGTTGCGGGAGGGGAGACCCAGTACTTC. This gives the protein CASSLVAGGETQYF.

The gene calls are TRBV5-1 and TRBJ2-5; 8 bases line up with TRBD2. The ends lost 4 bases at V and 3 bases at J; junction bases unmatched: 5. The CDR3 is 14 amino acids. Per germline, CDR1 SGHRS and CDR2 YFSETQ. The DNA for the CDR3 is TGCGCCAGCAGCCCGGGGGGGCAGGAAGAGACCCAGTACTTC. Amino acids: CASSPGGQEETQYF.

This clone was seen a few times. The CDR3 bases are TGTGCCAGCAGCCCTCGGGGAGGGAGCGAGCAGTACTTC. Amino acids: CASSPRGGSEQYF. V and J are TRBV7-3 and TRBJ2-7, with 7 nucleotides matching TRBD2. Germline trimming cut 5 bases from V and 6 bases from J; bases unmatched to any gene: 7. The length of the CDR3 is 13 residues. Germline-derived CDR1 and CDR2 are SGHTA and FQGTGA.

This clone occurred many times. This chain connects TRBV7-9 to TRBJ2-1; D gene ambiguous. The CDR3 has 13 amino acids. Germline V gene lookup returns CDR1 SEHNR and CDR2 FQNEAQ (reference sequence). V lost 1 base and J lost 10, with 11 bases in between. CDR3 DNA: TGTGCCAGCAGCTTAGAACAGACCTACGAGCAGTTCTTC. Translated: CASSLEQTYEQFF.

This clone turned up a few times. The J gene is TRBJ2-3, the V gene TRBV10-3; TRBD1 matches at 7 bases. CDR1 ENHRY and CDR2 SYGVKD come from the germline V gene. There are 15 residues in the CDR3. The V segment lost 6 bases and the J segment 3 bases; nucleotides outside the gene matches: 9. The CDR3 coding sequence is TGTGCCATCAGGTCTGACAGGGAGCTGACAGATACGCAGTATTTT. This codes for CAIRSDRELTDTQYF.

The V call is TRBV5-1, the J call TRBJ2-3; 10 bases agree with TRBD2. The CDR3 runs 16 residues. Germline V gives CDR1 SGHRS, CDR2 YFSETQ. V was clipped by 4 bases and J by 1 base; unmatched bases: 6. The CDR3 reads CASSPGLAERTDTQYF. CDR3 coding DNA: TGCGCCAGCAGCCCCGGACTAGCGGAGCGCACAGATACGCAGTATTTT. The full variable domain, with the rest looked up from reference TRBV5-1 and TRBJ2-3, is KAGVTQTPRYLIKTRGQQVTLSCSPISGHRSVSWYQQTPGQGLQFLFEYFSETQRNKGNFPGRFSGRQFSNSRSEMNVSTLELGDSALYLCASSPGLAERTDTQYFGPGTRLTVL.

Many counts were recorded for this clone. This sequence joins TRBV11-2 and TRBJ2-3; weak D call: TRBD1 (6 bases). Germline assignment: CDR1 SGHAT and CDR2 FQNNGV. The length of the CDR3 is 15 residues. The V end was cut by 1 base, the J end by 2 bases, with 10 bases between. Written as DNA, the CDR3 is TGTGCCAGCAGCTTAGGGCAGGGGATCACAGATACGCAGTATTTT. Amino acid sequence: CASSLGQGITDTQYF.

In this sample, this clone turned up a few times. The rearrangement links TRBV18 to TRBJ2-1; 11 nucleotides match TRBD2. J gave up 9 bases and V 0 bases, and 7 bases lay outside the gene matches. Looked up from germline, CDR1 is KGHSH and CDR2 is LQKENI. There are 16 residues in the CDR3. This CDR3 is CASSPPGTSGAGEQFF. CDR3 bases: TGTGCCAGCTCACCACCCGGGACTAGCGGAGCTGGTGAGCAGTTCTTC.

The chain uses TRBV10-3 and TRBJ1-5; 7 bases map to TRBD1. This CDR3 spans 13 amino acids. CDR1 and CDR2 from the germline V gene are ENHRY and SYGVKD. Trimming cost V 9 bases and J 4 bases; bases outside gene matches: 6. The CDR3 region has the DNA TGTGCCATTGACAGGGAGGGGAATCAGCCCCAGCATTTT. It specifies CAIDREGNQPQHF.

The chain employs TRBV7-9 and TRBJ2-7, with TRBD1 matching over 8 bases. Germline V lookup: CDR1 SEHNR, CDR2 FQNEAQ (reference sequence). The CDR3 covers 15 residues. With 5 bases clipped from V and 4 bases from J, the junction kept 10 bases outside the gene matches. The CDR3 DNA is TGTGCCAGCAGCACGTCTCGGACAGGGAGGTACGAGCAGTACTTC. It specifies CASSTSRTGRYEQYF.

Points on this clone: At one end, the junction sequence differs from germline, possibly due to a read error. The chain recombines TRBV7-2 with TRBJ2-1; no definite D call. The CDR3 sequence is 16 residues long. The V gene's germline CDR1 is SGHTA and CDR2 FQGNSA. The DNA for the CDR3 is TGCGCCAGCAGCCAGTTAAGGGTGGCCGACTACAATGAGCAGTTCTTC. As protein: CASSQLRVADYNEQFF. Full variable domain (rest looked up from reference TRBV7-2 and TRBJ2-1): GAGVSQSPSNKVTEKGKDVELRCDPISGHTALYWYRQSLGQGLEFLIYFQGNSAPDKSGLPSDRFSAERTGGSVSTLTIQRTQQEDSAVYLCASSQLRVADYNEQFFGPGTRLTVL.

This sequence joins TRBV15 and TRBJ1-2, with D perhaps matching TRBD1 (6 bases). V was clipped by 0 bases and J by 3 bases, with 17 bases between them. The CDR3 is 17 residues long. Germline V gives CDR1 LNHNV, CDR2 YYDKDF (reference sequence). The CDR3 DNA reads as TGTGCCACCAGCAGAGATGCTGGGGGGGCTATTGACTATGGCTACACCTTC. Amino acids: CATSRDAGGAIDYGYTF.

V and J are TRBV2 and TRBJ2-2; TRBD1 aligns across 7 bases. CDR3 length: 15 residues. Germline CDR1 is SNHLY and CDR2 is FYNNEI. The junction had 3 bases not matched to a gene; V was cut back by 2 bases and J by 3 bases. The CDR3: CASSEYRGDTGELFF. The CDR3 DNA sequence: TGTGCCAGCAGTGAATACAGGGGTGACACCGGGGAGCTGTTTTTT. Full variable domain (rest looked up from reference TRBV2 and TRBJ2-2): EPEVTQTPSHQVTQMGQEVILRCVPISNHLYFYWYRQILGQKVEFLVSFYNNEISEKSEIFDDQFSVERPDGSNFTLKIRSTKLEDSAMYFCASSEYRGDTGELFFGEGSRLTVL.

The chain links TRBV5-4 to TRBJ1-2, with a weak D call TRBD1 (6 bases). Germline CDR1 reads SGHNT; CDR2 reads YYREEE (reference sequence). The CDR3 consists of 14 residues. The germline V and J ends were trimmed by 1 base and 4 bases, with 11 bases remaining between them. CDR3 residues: CASSLNTGSYGYTF. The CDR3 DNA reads TGTGCCAGCAGCTTGAATACAGGGAGCTATGGCTACACCTTC. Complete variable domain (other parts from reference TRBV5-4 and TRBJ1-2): ETGVTQSPTHLIKTRGQQVTLRCSSQSGHNTVSWYQQALGQGPQFIFQYYREEENGRGNFPPRFSGLQFPNYSSELNVNALELDDSALYLCASSLNTGSYGYTFGSGTRLTVV.